What follows are 18 T cell receptor beta chains derived from one specimen sequenced in a study of T cells in severe cutaneous drug reactions. Bulk and single-cell libraries used iRepertoire multiplex PCR with TCR subtype-specific primers. For each CDR3 protein, TCRdb gives one entry from its re-call of the multiplex PCR reads, without DNA. The sample has over 20,000 distinct CDR3 sequences. The patients sequenced had a carbamazepine-induced Stevens-Johnson syndrome or toxic epidermal necrolysis reaction. Sequenced sample: PBMCs. The origin of the receptors is a human donor with toxic epidermal necrolysis, a severe cutaneous drug reaction.

The rearrangement uses TRBV6-6 and TRBJ1-1; TCRdb's D call of TRBD1 is untestable without DNA. Germline V lookup: CDR1 MNHNY, CDR2 SVGAGI (reference sequence). The CDR3 is made up of 14 amino acids. CDR3 sequence reads: CASSYPRDGTEAFF.

The rearrangement uses TRBV13 and TRBJ2-4; with no DNA, the TCRdb D assignment of TRBD2 cannot be verified. The CDR3 covers 16 residues. CDR1 PRHDT and CDR2 FYEKMQ come from the germline V gene (reference sequence). CDR3 in amino acids: CASSFHSGGLGDIQYF. Full variable domain (missing parts from reference TRBV13 and TRBJ2-4): AAGVIQSPRHLIKEKRETATLKCYPIPRHDTVYWYQQGPGQDPQFLISFYEKMQSDKGSIPDRFSAQQFSDYHSELNMSSLELGDSALYFCASSFHSGGLGDIQYFGAGTRLSVL.

The rearrangement joins TRBV6-2 or TRBV6-3 to TRBJ2-7; TCRdb names TRBD1, which stays unverified in the absence of DNA. Germline loops: CDR1 MNHEY, CDR2 SVGEGT. The CDR3 runs to 15 residues. CDR3 amino acids: CASSPRDSGSYEQYF.

The V and J genes are TRBV15 and TRBJ2-1; checking the TCRdb D call of TRBD1 is not possible without DNA. Germline CDR1 LNHNV, CDR2 YYDKDF (reference sequence). The CDR3 loop spans 14 amino acids. The chain's CDR3 is CATSRDRGDNEQFF.

This CDR3 reads CASSWTNSYEQYF. The V and J genes are TRBV14 and TRBJ2-7; TCRdb selects TRBD2, and the lack of DNA leaves this call unchecked. This CDR3 spans 13 amino acids. Germline loops: CDR1 SGHDN, CDR2 FVKESK.

The CDR3: CASSLFGQTTTYEQYF. V and J are TRBV28 and TRBJ2-7; TCRdb gives TRBD1 as the D gene, but with no DNA this cannot be confirmed. Per the germline V gene, CDR1 is MDHEN and CDR2 is SYDVKM. The length of the CDR3 is 16 residues.

The chain links TRBV20-1 to TRBJ1-1. Germline V CDR1 and CDR2: DFQATT, SNEGSKA (reference sequence). The CDR3 covers 15 residues. This CDR3 is CSARDPGTGGTEAFF.

The CDR3 here is CASSLLQTGGWYNEQFF. The chain joins TRBV11-2 to TRBJ2-1; TCRdb gives TRBD1 as the D gene, but with no DNA this cannot be confirmed. The V gene's germline CDR1 is SGHAT and CDR2 FQNNGV. This CDR3 has 17 amino acids.

This clonotype is called medium-sized based on its frequency. The chain couples TRBV6-6 to TRBJ2-2; the TCRdb D gene call, TRBD1, has no DNA to confirm it. CDR3 length: 14 residues. Per the germline V gene, CDR1 is MNHNY and CDR2 is SVGAGI (reference sequence). The CDR3 loop reads CAIRRDKNTGELFF.

The gene calls are TRBV20-1 and TRBJ1-5; there is no DNA to check the TCRdb D call of TRBD1. The CDR3 is 16 residues long. Looked up from germline, CDR1 is DFQATT and CDR2 is SNEGSKA (reference sequence). The CDR3 loop is CSARSGGITGNQPQHF.

The J gene is TRBJ2-1, the V gene TRBV20-1; with no DNA, the TCRdb D assignment of TRBD1 cannot be verified. CDR3 size: 16 residues. The germline V gene encodes CDR1 DFQATT and CDR2 SNEGSKA (reference sequence). This chain's CDR3 is CSAWTGLGRSYNEQFF.

The chain uses TRBV13 and TRBJ1-1; TCRdb picks TRBD1, but there is no DNA to check that call. The CDR3 is 13 residues long. Germline V gives CDR1 PRHDT, CDR2 FYEKMQ (reference sequence). The CDR3 loop is CASRLTGGTEAFF. The whole variable domain, filled in from reference TRBV13 and TRBJ1-1, reads AAGVIQSPRHLIKEKRETATLKCYPIPRHDTVYWYQQGPGQDPQFLISFYEKMQSDKGSIPDRFSAQQFSDYHSELNMSSLELGDSALYFCASRLTGGTEAFFGQGTRLTVV.

The gene calls are TRBV7-9 and TRBJ2-3; the TRBD1 assignment by TCRdb is unverifiable without DNA. Germline V lookup: CDR1 SEHNR, CDR2 FQNEAQ (reference sequence). There are 15 residues in the CDR3. The CDR3 sequence: CASSPQGQGTDTQYF.

The CDR3 sequence is CASSIRGYEQYF. The chain joins TRBV7-9 to TRBJ2-7. Germline V gene data show CDR1 as SEHNR and CDR2 as FQNEAQ (reference sequence). The CDR3 contains 12 residues.

The V call is TRBV19, the J call TRBJ2-7; TCRdb's D gene call, TRBD1, goes unchecked for lack of DNA. The CDR3 contains 13 residues. Looked up from germline, CDR1 is LNHDA and CDR2 is SQIVND (reference sequence). CDR3 residues: CASSTPPGDEQYF. Supplemented by reference TRBV19 and TRBJ2-7, the full variable domain reads DGGITQSPKYLFRKEGQNVTLSCEQNLNHDAMYWYRQDPGQGLRLIYYSQIVNDFQKGDIAEGYSVSREKKESFPLTVTSAQKNPTAFYLCASSTPPGDEQYFGPGTRLTVT.

This CDR3 reads CASSASGTQDTQYF. The V gene is TRBV9, the J gene TRBJ2-3; with no DNA, the TCRdb D assignment of TRBD1 cannot be verified. Germline V gene data show CDR1 as SGDLS and CDR2 as YYNGEE. The CDR3 has 14 amino acids.

This chain joins TRBV19 and TRBJ2-7; there is no DNA to check the TCRdb D call of TRBD1. Germline values: CDR1 LNHDA, CDR2 SQIVND (reference sequence). There are 13 residues in the CDR3. CDR3 loop: CASSQGRIYEQYF.

This sequence joins TRBV29-1 and TRBJ1-3. CDR1 is SQVTM and CDR2 is ANQGSEA in the germline V gene. The CDR3 sequence is 13 residues long. This chain's CDR3 is CSVAKSSGNTIYF.